These 16 T cell receptor beta chains were all obtained from the same sample, sequenced in a study of blood T cell repertoires in COVID-19. Assay used: immunoSEQ multiplex PCR; TCRdb lists only in-frame clones, some missing. This table has 170,000 or so clones, 86% appearing once. The sequencing sample was made of peripheral blood. These receptors originate from a man over 45 with active or convalescent COVID-19.

The V call is TRBV7-6, the J call TRBJ1-1, with 8 bases aligning to TRBD1. Germline lookup yields CDR1 SGHVS and CDR2 FNYEAQ. The CDR3 contains 14 residues. The junction had 5 bases not matched to a gene; V was cut back by 4 bases and J by 4 bases. The CDR3 reads CASSSTGGSTEAFF. The CDR3 DNA reads TGTGCCAGCAGCTCCACAGGGGGTAGCACTGAAGCTTTCTTT.

The genes are TRBV6-2 or TRBV6-3 and TRBJ2-2, with D perhaps TRBD2 (5 bases). With 0 bases removed from V and 3 bases from J, the gap between germline ends came to 11 bases. The CDR3 loop spans 16 amino acids. Germline CDR1 MNHEY, CDR2 SVGEGT. The CDR3 spells CASSYSRRAHTGELFF. The CDR3 DNA follows: TGTGCCAGCAGTTACTCGAGGCGGGCGCACACCGGGGAGCTGTTTTTT.

DNA of the CDR3: TGCGCCAGCAGCTTGATGGAGGGGTACAACACTGAAGCTTTCTTT. It codes for CASSLMEGYNTEAFF. The chain links TRBV5-1 to TRBJ1-1; possible D gene TRBD1, 5 bases. Trimming cost V 1 base and J 2 bases, with 12 bases left between them. Germline loops: CDR1 SGHRS, CDR2 YFSETQ. CDR3 length: 15 residues.

The chain employs TRBV19 and TRBJ1-3, with 8 bases identical to TRBD1. J lost 0 bases, V lost 8 bases, and 0 bases had no gene match. This CDR3 is 13 amino acids long. Germline CDR1 LNHDA, CDR2 SQIVND (reference sequence). The CDR3 here is CASGQGSGNTIYF. CDR3 bases: TGTGCCAGTGGACAGGGCTCTGGAAACACCATATATTTT.

To note about this clone: Other DNA sequences in the same sample also yield this CDR3. J is TRBJ2-2 and V is TRBV9, with D unresolved. The CDR3 is 14 residues long. In germline, CDR1 is SGDLS, CDR2 YYNGEE. Between the trimmed V and J ends, which lost 3 bases and 1 base, there was a span of 7 bases. CDR3: CASSGRGNTGELFF. The CDR3 DNA sequence: TGTGCCAGCAGCGGCCGAGGGAACACCGGGGAGCTGTTTTTT.

This chain uses TRBV5-4 with TRBJ1-1; 7 bases are a match to TRBD1. The junction had 9 bases not matched to a gene; V was cut back by 5 bases and J by 2 bases. Germline lookup yields CDR1 SGHNT and CDR2 YYREEE (reference sequence). CDR3 length: 15 amino acids. In DNA, the CDR3 is TGTGCCAGCAGGCGCAACACAGGGGTAAACACTGAAGCTTTCTTT. Protein product: CASRRNTGVNTEAFF.

The chain joins TRBV5-1 to TRBJ1-1; 10 bases line up with TRBD1. CDR3 size: 18 residues. J lost 5 bases, V lost 7 bases, and 20 bases had no gene match. Germline values: CDR1 SGHRS, CDR2 YFSETQ. CDR3 sequence reads: CASAIRAGGQGVRTEAFF. The CDR3 DNA follows: TGCGCCAGCGCCATTCGGGCCGGAGGACAGGGGGTCCGAACTGAAGCTTTCTTT.

V is TRBV19 and J is TRBJ2-7, with TRBD1 as a possible D gene (6 bases). The CDR3 spans 11 residues. CDR1 is LNHDA and CDR2 is SQIVND in the germline V gene (reference sequence). V lost 7 bases to trimming and J lost 4 bases, with 8 bases between them. CDR3: CASTRGYEQYF. The CDR3 nucleotides read TGTGCCAGTACGAGGGGGTACGAGCAGTACTTC.

The V call is TRBV6-5, the J call TRBJ1-5; D might be TRBD1 (6 bases). The length of the CDR3 is 14 residues. Per the germline V gene, CDR1 is MNHEY and CDR2 is SVGAGI. V was trimmed by 6 bases and J by 1 base, leaving 10 bases between them. The CDR3 spells CASRDRWSNQPQHF. The CDR3 DNA follows: TGTGCCAGCAGAGACAGGTGGAGCAATCAGCCCCAGCATTTT.

The chain recombines TRBV4-1 with TRBJ2-5; D uncertain. The CDR3 contains 13 residues. The germline V gene encodes CDR1 MGHRA and CDR2 YSYEKL. V dropped 2 bases and J dropped 5 bases, with 9 bases sitting between them. CDR3 protein: CASSQWQKETQYF. DNA of the CDR3: TGCGCCAGCAGCCAATGGCAGAAGGAGACCCAGTACTTC.

This chain joins TRBV19 and TRBJ2-1; TRBD1 might be the D (6 bases). Germline V gene lookup returns CDR1 LNHDA and CDR2 SQIVND (reference sequence). This CDR3 has 16 amino acids. V lost 8 bases, J lost 2 bases, and 19 bases lay in between. CDR3 residues: CASSTNTRGAYNEQFF. CDR3 sequence (DNA): TGTGCCAGTTCTACCAATACCAGGGGAGCCTACAATGAGCAGTTCTTC.

CDR3 loop: CATSDLPGTGRRDTQYF. The CDR3 DNA sequence: TGTGCCACCAGTGATTTGCCCGGGACAGGGAGGAGGGATACGCAGTATTTT. The J gene is TRBJ2-3, the V gene TRBV24-1, with 9 bases matching TRBD1. The V gene's germline CDR1 is KGHDR and CDR2 SFDVKD. The V gene end was trimmed by 0 bases and the J gene end by 6 bases; junction bases not matched to a gene: 9. The CDR3 covers 17 residues.

V gene TRBV6-5 combines with J gene TRBJ1-6; 8 positions agree with TRBD1. CDR3 length: 16 residues. The V and J ends lost 6 bases and 5 bases, in that order; junction bases with no gene match: 9. The germline V gene encodes CDR1 MNHEY and CDR2 SVGAGI. CDR3 bases: TGTGCCAGCAGATACCCGGACAGGGCCGATAATTCACCCCTCCACTTT. Residues: CASRYPDRADNSPLHF.

The V gene is TRBV5-4, the J gene TRBJ2-7, with TRBD1 matching over 8 bases. CDR1 and CDR2 from the germline V gene are SGHNT and YYREEE (reference sequence). V was clipped by 4 bases and J by 1 base; unmatched bases: 4. The length of the CDR3 is 14 residues. The chain's CDR3 is CASSQDRVSYEQYF. The CDR3 region has the DNA TGTGCCAGCAGCCAGGACAGGGTTTCCTACGAGCAGTACTTC.

Concerning this clone itself: Other DNA sequences from this sample encode an identical CDR3 as well. The genes are TRBV18 and TRBJ1-1; maybe TRBD1 (6 bases). The germline V gene encodes CDR1 KGHSH and CDR2 LQKENI. Trimming stripped 5 bases from V and 1 base from J, with 8 bases between. CDR3 size: 13 residues. The DNA for the CDR3 is TGTGCCAGCTCATCGACAGGGAACACTGAAGCTTTCTTT. It translates to CASSSTGNTEAFF. Full variable domain (remainder filled in from reference TRBV18 and TRBJ1-1): NAGVMQNPRHLVRRRGQEARLRCSPMKGHSHVYWYRQLPEEGLKFMVYLQKENIIDESGMPKERFSAEFPKEGPSILRIQQVVRGDSAAYFCASSSTGNTEAFFGQGTRLTVV.

The rearrangement joins TRBV29-1 to TRBJ1-1; D may be TRBD1 (6 bases). The CDR3 extends over 11 amino acids. Germline V gene sequence: CDR1 SQVTM, CDR2 ANQGSEA. The V and J ends lost 6 bases and 8 bases respectively, with 13 bases between them. In DNA, the CDR3 is TGCAGCGTCTCCTCGACAGGCGAAGCTTTCTTT. It encodes CSVSSTGEAFF.